A single sample is the source of the 32 T cell receptor beta chains below, sequenced in a study of cytomegalovirus exposure and HLA in healthy donors. PCR amplification relied on 60 Vbeta primers (plus 13 Jbeta primers). Sequenced by immunoSEQ multiplex PCR; TCRdb stores in-frame clones only, minus some. The sample contains more than 85,000 clones, over 70% of which appear only once. The source material was PBMCs. The receptors originated from a woman between 40 and 50 years old in good health and CMV-seropositive.

V is TRBV6-5 and J is TRBJ1-1; D possibly corresponds to TRBD1 (6 bases). CDR1 and CDR2 (germline): MNHEY, SVGAGI. The V end lost 2 bases, the J end lost 13 bases, and 11 bases lay between the germline ends. CDR3 length: 11 amino acids. The DNA for the CDR3 is TGTGCCAGCAGTTACCCTCCGGGACATTTCTTT. It translates to CASSYPPGHFF.

CDR3 loop: CASSMTDGNTEAFF. CDR3 bases: TGTGCCAGTAGTATGACAGACGGCAACACTGAAGCTTTCTTT. The chain has TRBV19 and TRBJ1-1, with D maybe TRBD1 (5 bases). V was clipped by 3 bases and J by 2 bases, with 10 bases between them. The germline V gene has CDR1 LNHDA and CDR2 SQIVND (reference sequence). The CDR3 runs 14 residues.

There are a few counts of this clone. The rearrangement links TRBV10-3 to TRBJ2-3; 14 positions match TRBD2. This CDR3 is built from 16 residues. Looked up from germline, CDR1 is ENHRY and CDR2 is SYGVKD. With V trimmed by 1 base and J by 4 bases, 1 base remained unmatched. The CDR3, as DNA: TGTGCCATCAGTGAGTTGACTAGCGGGAGGGCAGATACGCAGTATTTT. The encoded protein is CAISELTSGRADTQYF.

The chain couples TRBV11-2 to TRBJ1-2; D not resolved. From germline, CDR1 is SGHAT and CDR2 FQNNGV. Trimming took off 1 base at V and 6 bases at J, with 9 bases between the two ends. The CDR3 runs 13 residues. CDR3 amino acids: CASSLGAYDGYTF. The CDR3 DNA follows: TGTGCCAGCAGCTTAGGGGCTTACGATGGCTACACCTTC.

This chain connects TRBV12-5 to TRBJ2-1; 9 nucleotides match TRBD2. Germline values: CDR1 LGHNT, CDR2 FRNRAP. CDR3 size: 14 residues. V dropped 6 bases and J dropped 5; count of bases not matched to a gene: 5. Here the CDR3 DNA reads TGTGCTAGTGGCAGCGGGGGGTACGACAATGAGCAGTTCTTC. Its protein is CASGSGGYDNEQFF.

The chain recombines TRBV7-6 with TRBJ2-7, with D unclear. Per germline, CDR1 SGHVS and CDR2 FNYEAQ. The CDR3 covers 12 residues. V was trimmed by 4 bases and J by 3 bases, leaving 7 bases between them. The CDR3 coding sequence is TGTGCCAGCAGCTCCCCCAACTACGAGCAGTACTTC. Its protein is CASSSPNYEQYF.

The chain links TRBV5-1 to TRBJ2-7; 13 bases line up with TRBD2. The CDR3 spans 15 residues. Trimming at V came to 4 bases and at J to 6 bases, leaving 7 bases not matched to a gene. CDR1 is SGHRS and CDR2 is YFSETQ in the germline V gene. The CDR3 sequence: CASSVGLAGIGEQYF. The CDR3 DNA reads as TGCGCCAGCAGCGTGGGACTAGCGGGAATAGGCGAGCAGTACTTC.

The genes are TRBV28 and TRBJ2-2, with 10 bases matching TRBD2. Germline trimming cut 10 bases from V and 3 bases from J; bases unmatched to any gene: 14. The CDR3 spans 17 residues. CDR1 and CDR2 (germline): MDHEN, SYDVKM. The CDR3 reads CATKLEASGGYTGELFF. DNA of the CDR3: TGTGCCACCAAATTGGAAGCTAGCGGGGGATACACCGGGGAGCTGTTTTTT.

The rearrangement joins TRBV19 to TRBJ2-7; D may be TRBD1 (5 bases). Germline CDR1 is LNHDA and CDR2 is SQIVND (reference sequence). Trimming left V 10 bases short and J 7 bases short, with 20 bases between. The CDR3 is 13 amino acids. The CDR3 is CATRPPAAGEQYF. The CDR3 DNA sequence: TGTGCCACCCGCCCCCCGGCGGCAGGGGAGCAGTACTTC.

This clone was counted a few times. The genes are TRBV27 and TRBJ2-5, with TRBD2 as a possible D gene (6 bases). CDR1 and CDR2 (germline): MNHEY, SMNVEV (reference sequence). The V and J ends lost 6 bases and 10 bases respectively, with 24 bases between them. CDR3 length equals 15 residues. The CDR3 nucleotides are TGTGCCAGCAGCCCACAGGAGGGGATGGCAGAGGGCCAGTACTTC. Protein sequence: CASSPQEGMAEGQYF.

The chain recombines TRBV7-9 with TRBJ1-1, with 12 positions matching TRBD1. Germline assignment: CDR1 SEHNR and CDR2 FQNEAQ (reference sequence). V shed 3 bases and J 0 bases; nucleotides not matched to a gene: 2. The CDR3 covers 16 residues. As DNA, the CDR3 is TGTGCCAGCAGCTTGGGACAGGGGGCTATGAACACTGAAGCTTTCTTT. The encoded protein is CASSLGQGAMNTEAFF.

This clone appeared once. The rearrangement uses TRBV29-1 and TRBJ2-5; weak D call: TRBD2 (5 bases). Deletions cut 7 bases from V and 0 bases from J, with 9 bases between. In germline, CDR1 is SQVTM, CDR2 ANQGSEA. The CDR3 is 12 amino acids. The CDR3 DNA reads TGCAGCGGAGGACTGAACCAAGAGACCCAGTACTTC. This gives the protein CSGGLNQETQYF.

The chain combines TRBV7-9 with TRBJ2-7, with D unclear. The germline V gene has CDR1 SEHNR and CDR2 FQNEAQ (reference sequence). The CDR3 is made up of 9 amino acids. The CDR3 DNA reads as TGTTCCACCGATGACAAGGAGTACTTC. Residues: CSTDDKEYF.

This chain links TRBV11-2 with TRBJ1-1; maybe TRBD1 (5 bases). V was shortened by 0 bases and J by 8 bases, with 7 bases between the two germline ends. This CDR3 is 12 amino acids long. Germline V lookup: CDR1 SGHAT, CDR2 FQNNGV. This CDR3 is CASSLDRAEAFF. For the CDR3, the DNA is TGTGCCAGCAGCTTAGACAGGGCGGAAGCTTTCTTT.

The rearrangement links TRBV6-1 to TRBJ2-5; 11 bases align to TRBD1. CDR3 length: 15 amino acids. The germline V gene has CDR1 MNHNS and CDR2 SASEGT. Trimming took 4 bases from V and 6 from J; bases not matched to a gene: 7. CDR3 coding DNA: TGTGCCAGCAGTGTAGGGACAGGGGGAACGAAGACCCAGTACTTC. Translating it yields CASSVGTGGTKTQYF.

This chain links TRBV2 with TRBJ2-7; TRBD2 might be the D (5 bases). Deletions cut 3 bases from V and 1 base from J, with 19 bases between. The CDR3 has 17 residues. Germline-derived CDR1 and CDR2 are SNHLY and FYNNEI. DNA for the CDR3: TGTGCCAGCAGTGATATGTTGTCGGGAAGGAAGTCCTACGAGCAGTACTTC. Protein sequence: CASSDMLSGRKSYEQYF.

The rearrangement uses TRBV19 and TRBJ1-2; D possibly corresponds to TRBD1 (5 bases). Germline V gives CDR1 LNHDA, CDR2 SQIVND (reference sequence). CDR3 length: 15 residues. Deletions cut 7 bases from V and 6 bases from J, with 21 bases between. This chain's CDR3 is CASKGVSRDFNGYTF. CDR3 nucleotide sequence: TGTGCCAGTAAGGGAGTAAGCAGGGACTTTAATGGCTACACCTTC.

This chain connects TRBV11-3 to TRBJ2-3; a weak D match, TRBD2 (5 bases). CDR1 SGHNT and CDR2 YENEEA come from the germline V gene. V lost 5 bases and J 1 base, leaving 25 bases between the germline ends. The CDR3 covers 19 residues. The CDR3 loop reads CASSNPWFVSGKGTDTQYF. For the CDR3, the DNA is TGTGCCAGCAGCAATCCGTGGTTTGTGTCGGGGAAGGGCACAGATACGCAGTATTTT.

This chain links TRBV28 with TRBJ2-3, with TRBD2 matching over 8 bases. This CDR3 contains 13 residues. With 8 bases clipped from V and 6 bases from J, the junction kept 7 bases outside the gene matches. Germline CDR1 reads MDHEN; CDR2 reads SYDVKM. The CDR3 region has the DNA TGTGCCAGCGAGTCGGGAGGGGAGGATACGCAGTATTTT. It is translated as CASESGGEDTQYF.

V gene TRBV18 combines with J gene TRBJ2-1, with D perhaps TRBD2 (6 bases). Deletions cut 3 bases from V and 5 bases from J, with 11 bases between. The CDR3 loop spans 14 amino acids. Germline lookup yields CDR1 KGHSH and CDR2 LQKENI. The CDR3 region is CASSPSGADNEQFF. In nucleotides, the CDR3 is TGTGCCAGCTCACCCTCGGGAGCGGACAATGAGCAGTTCTTC.

J is TRBJ1-2 and V is TRBV2; D may be TRBD1 (5 bases). V was pared by 5 bases and J by 8 bases, with 15 bases between. CDR3 size: 13 residues. Per the germline V gene, CDR1 is SNHLY and CDR2 is FYNNEI. In DNA form, the CDR3 reads TGTGCCAGCAGTTCTCAGGGAAACGGCGGCTACACCTTC. Encoded protein: CASSSQGNGGYTF.

This clone appeared a single time. V and J are TRBV28 and TRBJ2-3; TRBD2 matches at 15 bases. The CDR3 loop spans 20 amino acids. Germline V CDR1 and CDR2: MDHEN, SYDVKM. V was pared by 4 bases and J by 2 bases, with 13 bases of the junction left unmatched. The CDR3 DNA reads TGTGCCAGCAGTTCCGGACTAGCGGGGGGGACCCCAGTACCCACAGATACGCAGTATTTT. Its translation is CASSSGLAGGTPVPTDTQYF.

This chain links TRBV11-2 with TRBJ2-7, with D perhaps TRBD2 (6 bases). The CDR3 runs to 14 residues. V was clipped by 1 base and J by 7 bases, with 14 bases between them. CDR1 and CDR2 from the germline V gene are SGHAT and FQNNGV. CDR3 region: CASSLAPRREEQYF. CDR3 nucleotides: TGTGCCAGCAGCTTAGCCCCCAGGCGGGAAGAGCAGTACTTC.

In nucleotides, the CDR3 is TGCGCCAGCAGCTTGGCCGCACAATCCCGGACAGCACAAGAGACCCAGTACTTC. It specifies CASSLAAQSRTAQETQYF. The V call is TRBV5-1, the J call TRBJ2-5, with D perhaps matching TRBD1 (6 bases). V lost 0 bases and J lost 2, with 20 bases in between. Germline CDR1 reads SGHRS; CDR2 reads YFSETQ. The CDR3 extends over 18 amino acids.

The chain is built from TRBV5-1 and TRBJ2-2, with TRBD1 matching over 8 bases. The CDR3 contains 16 residues. Losses at the gene ends were 4 bases for V and 2 bases for J; bases not matched to a gene: 7. Per the germline V gene, CDR1 is SGHRS and CDR2 is YFSETQ. In nucleotides, the CDR3 is TGCGCCAGCAGCACTAGGACAGGGACAAACACCGGGGAGCTGTTTTTT. As protein: CASSTRTGTNTGELFF.

CDR3 in amino acids: CASRPPFAGEIHSNQPQHF. CDR3 coding DNA: TGTGCAAGTCGCCCCCCTTTTGCTGGGGAGATACATAGCAATCAGCCCCAGCATTTT. The chain joins TRBV12-2 to TRBJ1-5. TRBV12-2 is tagged as a pseudogene. The CDR3 sequence is 19 residues long.

This clone was picked up one time. The V and J genes are TRBV5-1 and TRBJ2-1; tentatively, D is TRBD2 (6 bases). Trimming removed 3 bases at V and 2 bases at J, with 12 bases between. Germline V gene lookup returns CDR1 SGHRS and CDR2 YFSETQ. The CDR3 is 15 residues long. The chain's CDR3 is CASSWGGNTYNEQFF. Written as DNA, the CDR3 is TGCGCCAGCAGCTGGGGCGGGAATACCTACAATGAGCAGTTCTTC. Complete variable domain (other parts from reference TRBV5-1 and TRBJ2-1): KAGVTQTPRYLIKTRGQQVTLSCSPISGHRSVSWYQQTPGQGLQFLFEYFSETQRNKGNFPGRFSGRQFSNSRSEMNVSTLELGDSALYLCASSWGGNTYNEQFFGPGTRLTVL.

The chain employs TRBV5-1 and TRBJ2-3, with TRBD2 matching 9 bases. The CDR3 runs to 16 residues. In germline, CDR1 is SGHRS, CDR2 YFSETQ. V gave up 0 bases and J gave up 2 bases; unmatched junction bases: 4. The CDR3 coding sequence is TGCGCCAGCAGCTTGGGGTCTAGCGGGAACACAGATACGCAGTATTTT. This sequence encodes CASSLGSSGNTDTQYF.

V is TRBV5-1 and J is TRBJ1-2; 9 bases fit TRBD1. The V and J ends lost 2 bases and 6 bases, in that order; junction bases with no gene match: 5. Germline V CDR1 and CDR2: SGHRS, YFSETQ. This CDR3 spans 14 amino acids. The CDR3 region is CASSLTTGGDGYTF. The CDR3 nucleotides are TGCGCCAGCAGCTTAACGACAGGGGGTGATGGCTACACCTTC.

This clone has only a few counts. This chain links TRBV5-5 with TRBJ1-5; 10 bases are shared with TRBD1. Germline lookup yields CDR1 SGHKS and CDR2 YYEKEE (reference sequence). The length of the CDR3 is 15 residues. Losses at the gene ends were 4 bases for V and 5 bases for J; bases not matched to a gene: 6. The CDR3 sequence is CASSVHGQGDQPQHF. The CDR3 DNA follows: TGTGCCAGCAGCGTTCACGGACAGGGGGATCAGCCCCAGCATTTT. The variable domain in full, with the rest retrieved from reference TRBV5-5 and TRBJ1-5, is DAGVTQSPTHLIKTRGQQVTLRCSPISGHKSVSWYQQVLGQGPQFIFQYYEKEERGRGNFPDRFSARQFPNYSSELNVNALLLGDSALYLCASSVHGQGDQPQHFGDGTRLSIL.

The chain employs TRBV5-4 and TRBJ2-7; 7 bases are a match to TRBD1. Per germline, CDR1 SGHNT and CDR2 YYREEE (reference sequence). V lost 5 bases and J lost 0; bases outside the gene matches: 8. This CDR3 is 15 amino acids long. As DNA, the CDR3 is TGTGCCAGCAGTTTACCGGACAGGCCCTCCTACGAGCAGTACTTC. Protein sequence: CASSLPDRPSYEQYF.

This clone was detected only once. This rearrangement joins TRBV10-3 to TRBJ2-7, with a possible D match to TRBD1 (5 bases). The germline V and J ends were trimmed by 8 bases and 3 bases, with 11 bases remaining between them. The CDR3 consists of 12 residues. Germline V gives CDR1 ENHRY, CDR2 SYGVKD. The CDR3 sequence: CAIGATDYEQYF. The DNA for the CDR3 is TGTGCCATCGGGGCTACAGACTACGAGCAGTACTTC.